The sequence of this T cell receptor beta chain was determined in a study of blood T cell repertoires in COVID-19. Data came from immunoSEQ multiplex PCR; TCRdb stores just in-frame clones and leaves some out. The sample includes approximately 270,000 clones, just over 85% of them seen just once. V lost 4 bases to trimming and J lost 3 bases; unmatched junction nucleotides: 7. The CDR3 is 14 residues long. Germline V gene sequence: CDR1 SGHDT, CDR2 YYEEEE. Participant ages covered roughly 18 to 89 years across about two dozen US areas. Allocation to cohorts depended on clinical history reported by the participants.

This chain uses TRBV5-6 with TRBJ2-7; TRBD1 agrees at 7 bases. The receptor comes from a man aged 40-49 years who had recovered from COVID-19. Material: PBMCs or T cells enriched from blood (not recorded which). CDR3 sequence reads: CASSQGVSFYEQYF. The CDR3 nucleotides are TGTGCCAGCAGCCAGGGGGTGTCCTTCTACGAGCAGTACTTC.